The following is a T cell receptor beta chain sequence with its context. Under the authors' procedure: Amplified reference gene primers provided the basis for estimating nucleated cell counts. Method: immunoSEQ multiplex PCR; TCRdb's copy keeps in-frame clones and lacks some. That table furnishes V, J and clone size, whereas the DNA furnished D and trimming. The sample lists some 130,000 clones; about 89% were seen once. Seattle patients were enrolled while actively infected and followed longitudinally. This record belongs to a study of blood T cell repertoires in COVID-19. Germline V gene sequence: CDR1 SGHRS, CDR2 YFSETQ. The CDR3 totals 17 residues. The J segment lost 2 bases and the V segment lost 0 bases, leaving 7 bases of the junction unmatched.

The material sequenced was peripheral blood. This rearrangement joins TRBV5-1 to TRBJ1-4; 7 bases are a match to TRBD1. The origin of this receptor is a man aged 60-69 years with COVID-19, enrolled during active disease. In nucleotides, the CDR3 is TGCGCCAGCAGCTTGGGCGCAGGGGGACGGACTAATGAAAAACTGTTTTTT. Protein product: CASSLGAGGRTNEKLFF.